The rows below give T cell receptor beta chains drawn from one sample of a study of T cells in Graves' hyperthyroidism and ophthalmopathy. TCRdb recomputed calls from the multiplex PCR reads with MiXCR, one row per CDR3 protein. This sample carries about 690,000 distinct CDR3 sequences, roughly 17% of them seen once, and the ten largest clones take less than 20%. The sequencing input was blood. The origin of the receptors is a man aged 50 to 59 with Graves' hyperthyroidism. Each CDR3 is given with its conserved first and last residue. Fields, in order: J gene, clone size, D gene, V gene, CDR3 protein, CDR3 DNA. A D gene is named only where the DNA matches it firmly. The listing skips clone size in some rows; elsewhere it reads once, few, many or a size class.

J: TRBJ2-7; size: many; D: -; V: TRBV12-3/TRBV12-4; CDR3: CASSSGAPEQYF; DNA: TGTGCCAGCAGTTCAGGGGCCCCCGAGCAGTACTTC
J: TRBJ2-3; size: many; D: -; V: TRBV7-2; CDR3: CASSPIRTDTQYF; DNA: TGTGCCAGCAGCCCCATCCGTACAGATACGCAGTATTTT
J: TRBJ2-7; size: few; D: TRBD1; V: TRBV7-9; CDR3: CASSSDRGVAYEQYF; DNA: TGTGCCAGCAGCTCGGACAGGGGGGTCGCCTACGAGCAGTACTTC
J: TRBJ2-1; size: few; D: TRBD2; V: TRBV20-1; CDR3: CSAGLAGGRGKNEQFF; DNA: TGCAGTGCTGGACTAGCGGGAGGGCGGGGAAAGAATGAGCAGTTCTTC
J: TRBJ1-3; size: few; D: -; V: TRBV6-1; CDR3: CASQGTLNTIYF; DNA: TGTGCCAGTCAGGGAACATTAAACACCATATATTTT
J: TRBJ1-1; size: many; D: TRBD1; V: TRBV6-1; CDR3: CASSQYRGRRDTEAFF; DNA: TGTGCCAGCAGTCAATACAGGGGGCGCAGGGACACTGAAGCTTTCTTT
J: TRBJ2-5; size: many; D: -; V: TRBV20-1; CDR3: CSASDGRDFGETQYF; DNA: TGCAGTGCTAGTGACGGGAGAGATTTTGGAGAGACCCAGTACTTC
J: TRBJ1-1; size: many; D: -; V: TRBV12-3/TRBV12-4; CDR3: CASSSQDGVNTEAFF; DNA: TGTGCCAGCAGTTCCCAGGACGGAGTGAACACTGAAGCTTTCTTT
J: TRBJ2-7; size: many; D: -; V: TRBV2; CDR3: CASSEVEGFSSYEQYF; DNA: TGTGCCAGCAGTGAGGTCGAGGGATTCAGCTCCTACGAGCAGTACTTC
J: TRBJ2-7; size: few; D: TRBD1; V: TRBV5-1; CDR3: CASSLSVGQGVYEQYF; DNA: TGCGCCAGCAGCTTAAGTGTGGGACAGGGGGTCTACGAGCAGTACTTC
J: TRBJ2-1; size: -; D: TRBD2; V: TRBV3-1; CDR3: CASSPRLAGVYEQFF; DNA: TGTGCCAGCAGCCCCCGGCTAGCGGGAGTCTATGAGCAGTTCTTC
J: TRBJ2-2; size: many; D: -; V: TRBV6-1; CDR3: CASSENMNTGELFF; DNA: TGTGCCAGCAGTGAAAACATGAACACCGGGGAGCTGTTTTTT
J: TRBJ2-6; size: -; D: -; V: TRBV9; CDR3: CASSVGAGGANVLTF; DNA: TGTGCCAGCAGCGTTGGGGCCGGTGGGGCCAACGTCCTGACTTTC
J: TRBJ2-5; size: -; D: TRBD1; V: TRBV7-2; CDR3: CASSQGKTQYF; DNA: TGTGCCAGTTCACAGGGGAAGACCCAGTACTTC
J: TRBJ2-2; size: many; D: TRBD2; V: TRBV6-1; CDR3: CASTSGRTTGELFF; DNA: TGTGCCAGCACAAGCGGGAGAACCACCGGGGAGCTGTTTTTT
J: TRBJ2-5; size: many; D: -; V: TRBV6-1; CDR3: CASSKTRTETQYF; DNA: TGTGCCAGCAGCAAAACTAGGACCGAGACCCAGTACTTC
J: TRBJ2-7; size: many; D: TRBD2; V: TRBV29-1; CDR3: CSVVGLPYEQYF; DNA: TGCAGCGTTGTGGGACTACCCTACGAGCAGTACTTC
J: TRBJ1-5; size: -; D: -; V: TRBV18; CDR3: CASSPDLSNQPQHF; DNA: TGTGCCAGCTCACCAGACCTCAGCAATCAGCCCCAGCATTTT
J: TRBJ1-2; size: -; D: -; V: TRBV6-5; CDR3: CAGSWVGQFFYGYTF; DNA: TGTGCCGGCAGTTGGGTGGGCCAGTTCTTCTATGGCTACACCTTC
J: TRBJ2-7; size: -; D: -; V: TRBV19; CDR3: CASSIDNTAYEQYF; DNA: TGTGCCAGTAGTATAGATAACACAGCCTACGAGCAGTACTTC
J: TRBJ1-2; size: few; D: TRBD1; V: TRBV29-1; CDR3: CSVRGWTGLDHGYTF; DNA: TGCAGCGTGAGAGGGTGGACAGGGCTAGACCATGGCTACACCTTC
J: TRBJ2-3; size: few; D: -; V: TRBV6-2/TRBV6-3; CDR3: CASSYSLHSGADTQYF; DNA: TGTGCCAGCAGTTACTCGTTGCATTCTGGGGCAGATACGCAGTATTTT
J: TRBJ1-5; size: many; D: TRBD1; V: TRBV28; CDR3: CASSSWTGLSNQPQHF; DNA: TGTGCCAGCAGTTCGTGGACAGGGCTTAGCAATCAGCCCCAGCATTTT
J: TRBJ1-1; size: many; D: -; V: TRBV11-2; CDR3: CASSLRFGVTNTEAFF; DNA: TGTGCCAGCAGCTTAAGGTTCGGAGTGACGAACACTGAAGCTTTCTTT
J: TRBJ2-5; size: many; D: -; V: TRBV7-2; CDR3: CASKTRTQETQYF; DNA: TGTGCCAGCAAAACGCGGACTCAAGAGACCCAGTACTTC